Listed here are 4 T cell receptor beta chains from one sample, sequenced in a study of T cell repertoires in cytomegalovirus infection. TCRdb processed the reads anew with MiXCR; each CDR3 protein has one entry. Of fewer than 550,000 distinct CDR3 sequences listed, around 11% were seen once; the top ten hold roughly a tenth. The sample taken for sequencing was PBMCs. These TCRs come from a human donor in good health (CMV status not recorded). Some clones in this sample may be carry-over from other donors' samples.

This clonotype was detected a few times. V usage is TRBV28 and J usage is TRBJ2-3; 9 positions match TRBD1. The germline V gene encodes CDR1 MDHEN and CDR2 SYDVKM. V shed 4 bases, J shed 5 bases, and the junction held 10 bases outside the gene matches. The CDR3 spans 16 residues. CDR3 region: CASSYLGQGIGDTQYF. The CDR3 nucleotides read TGTGCCAGCAGTTATCTGGGACAGGGAATCGGAGATACGCAGTATTTT.

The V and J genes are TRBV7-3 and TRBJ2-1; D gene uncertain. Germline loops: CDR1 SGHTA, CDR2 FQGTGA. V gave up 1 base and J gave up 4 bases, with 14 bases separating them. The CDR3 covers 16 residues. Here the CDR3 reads CASSLMWVLAYNEQFF. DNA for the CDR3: TGTGCCAGCAGCTTAATGTGGGTATTGGCTTACAATGAGCAGTTCTTC.

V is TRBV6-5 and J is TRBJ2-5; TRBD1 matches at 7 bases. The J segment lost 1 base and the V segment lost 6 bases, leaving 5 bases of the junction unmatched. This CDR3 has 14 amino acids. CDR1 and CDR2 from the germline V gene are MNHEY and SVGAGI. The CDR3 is CASSQDRLQETQYF. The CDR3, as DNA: TGTGCCAGCAGCCAGGACAGGCTCCAAGAGACCCAGTACTTC.

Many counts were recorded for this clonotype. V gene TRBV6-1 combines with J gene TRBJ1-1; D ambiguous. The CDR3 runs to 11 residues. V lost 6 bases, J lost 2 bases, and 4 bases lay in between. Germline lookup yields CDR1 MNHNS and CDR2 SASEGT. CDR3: CASRVNTEAFF. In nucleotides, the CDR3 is TGTGCCAGCAGGGTTAACACTGAAGCTTTCTTT.